This TCR beta chain was observed in a study of radiotherapy plus CTLA-4 blockade in lung cancer (dated by TCRdb to the late 2010s). Notes on the research overall: Objective responses were observed in around 20% of enrolled patients, and disease control was achieved in approximately 29%.

Based on the germline V gene, the CDR1 and CDR2 sequences are SGHAT and FQNNGV. Trimming removed 5 bases from V and 1 base from J; the gene matches leave 11 bases unexplained. The CDR3 runs 18 amino acids, cysteine and phenylalanine included. Just CDR3 DNA is preserved here, 54 bases in frame from base 1. The method behind the library was the immunoSEQ multiplex PCR assay. The clones in this table, taken by TCRdb from immuneACCESS, are in-frame only. Not every clone is retained; where verified, under half of the shortfall comes from an unresolved V gene, and the cause of the rest is unknown. The sample yields approximately 52,000 clones; 65% to 80% were counted once. Jointly, the top ten make up approximately 2.5% of the sample. With regard to this clone: The specificity of this receptor is unknown. Nothing much larger sits one base from this clone, and base qualities are not available.

The study evaluated CTLA-4 blockade (ipilimumab) given together with focal radiation therapy in patients who had chemo-refractory metastatic non-small-cell lung cancer. General study outcomes and caveats: After treatment with radiotherapy and ipilimumab, TCR clones that came from tumors expanded in the peripheral blood. Early dynamic changes in blood T cell clones, together with increased serum interferon-beta after radiation, were reported as the strongest predictors of response.

The V and J genes are TRBV11-2 and TRBJ1-5, with TRBD1 matching 10 junction bases. The sample in question was peripheral blood, obtained from a patient treated with radiotherapy plus ipilimumab. This sequence originates from a human donor with non-small cell lung cancer whose response to radiotherapy plus ipilimumab could not be evaluated. This receptor has the CDR3 CASSPRDRGPISNQPQHF. The bases read TGTGCCAGCAGCCCGCGGGACAGGGGCCCTATAAGCAATCAGCCCCAGCATTTT.